Shown below are 31 T cell receptor beta chains from a single sample sequenced in a study of identical twins. In TCRdb, the 5' RACE reads were re-called with MiXCR into one record per CDR3 protein. The table lists under 250,000 distinct CDR3 sequences, approximately 7.8% of them singletons. This same sample was also part of a study on yellow fever vaccine responses in identical twins.

Input material: CD8+ T cells sorted from blood. These receptors came from a woman aged 18-29 years in good health.

The chain carries TRBV5-5 and TRBJ2-2, with 11 nucleotides matching TRBD1. This CDR3 contains 16 residues. Germline trimming cut 6 bases from V and 4 bases from J; bases unmatched to any gene: 8. CDR1 SGHKS and CDR2 YYEKEE come from the germline V gene (reference sequence). The CDR3 protein is CASTRTGTGGTGELFF. The CDR3 DNA follows: TGTGCCAGCACCCGCACCGGGACAGGGGGCACCGGGGAGCTGTTTTTT.

The V and J genes are TRBV4-2 and TRBJ2-5; 13 nucleotides match TRBD2. V lost 3 bases, J lost 4 bases, and 5 bases stayed unmatched. There are 16 residues in the CDR3. Germline V gene lookup returns CDR1 LGHNA and CDR2 YNFKEQ. CDR3 DNA: TGTGCCAGCAGCCAGATAACTAGCGGGGGGGGAGAGACCCAGTACTTC. Translated: CASSQITSGGGETQYF.

The table lists this clonotype with a few counts. J is TRBJ2-4 and V is TRBV10-3, with 8 bases fitting TRBD2. The germline gives CDR1 ENHRY, CDR2 SYGVKD. This CDR3 is built from 18 residues. Unmatched junction bases numbered 11, after V lost 2 bases and J lost 2 bases. CDR3 sequence (DNA): TGTGCCATCAGTGAGCCCGGGCTAGCGGGCCCAACCAAAAACATTCAGTACTTC. Its translation: CAISEPGLAGPTKNIQYF.

The chain is built from TRBV12-5 and TRBJ2-2, with 9 bases fitting TRBD1. This CDR3 has 16 amino acids. From germline, CDR1 is LGHNT and CDR2 FRNRAP. The ends lost 0 bases at V and 4 bases at J; junction bases unmatched: 3. The CDR3 nucleotides read TGTGCTAGTGGTTTGGTAGGGACAGGGTTCACCGGGGAGCTGTTTTTT. Translation: CASGLVGTGFTGELFF.

The chain employs TRBV10-1 and TRBJ1-1; 9 bases line up with TRBD1. CDR1 is WNHNN, CDR2 SYGVQD, per germline (reference sequence). The junction had 6 bases not matched to a gene; V was cut back by 3 bases and J by 4 bases. The length of the CDR3 is 15 residues. The CDR3 DNA reads as TGCGCCAGCAGTGACACGACAGGGGGGGGCACTGAAGCTTTCTTT. Protein sequence: CASSDTTGGGTEAFF.

The chain joins TRBV5-6 to TRBJ1-2; D call uncertain. Per the germline V gene, CDR1 is SGHDT and CDR2 is YYEEEE. The CDR3 has 12 residues. With 1 base removed from V and 7 bases from J, the gap between germline ends came to 8 bases. The CDR3, as DNA: TGTGCCAGCAGCTTGTTCTTCTCTGGCTACACCTTC. The encoded protein is CASSLFFSGYTF.

V is TRBV7-6 and J is TRBJ2-2; the D gene is possibly TRBD1 (6 bases). Germline V gene lookup returns CDR1 SGHVS and CDR2 FNYEAQ. This CDR3 has 17 residues. Between the trimmed V and J ends, which lost 1 base and 1 base, there was a span of 13 bases. In DNA form, the CDR3 reads TGTGCCAGCAGCTTAGATTTACGGGACAAGAACACCGGGGAGCTGTTTTTT. Its protein is CASSLDLRDKNTGELFF.

This clonotype was counted many times. The J gene is TRBJ2-1, the V gene TRBV15, with 8 bases fitting TRBD2. This CDR3 comprises 12 residues. Germline V gene sequence: CDR1 LNHNV, CDR2 YYDKDF (reference sequence). V was pared by 6 bases and J by 8 bases, with 3 bases of the junction left unmatched. CDR3 region: CATRREDYEQFF. In nucleotides, the CDR3 is TGTGCCACCAGGCGGGAGGACTATGAGCAGTTCTTC.

This clonotype was detected only a few times. The chain employs TRBV20-1 and TRBJ2-4; 11 nucleotides agree with TRBD2. Per the germline V gene, CDR1 is DFQATT and CDR2 is SNEGSKA (reference sequence). V lost 3 bases and J lost 0; bases outside the gene matches: 13. This CDR3 region has 19 residues. The CDR3 spells CSASILRVAGGAAKNIQYF. The CDR3 region has the DNA TGCAGTGCTAGCATACTAAGGGTAGCGGGAGGGGCAGCCAAAAACATTCAGTACTTC.

The chain links TRBV27 to TRBJ2-7; 7 nucleotides agree with TRBD2. Trimming took 9 bases from V and 1 from J; bases not matched to a gene: 9. Germline CDR1 reads MNHEY; CDR2 reads SMNVEV (reference sequence). The CDR3 length is 14 residues. DNA of the CDR3: TGTGCCAGTATTCCCGGGGGAGGGTCCTACGAGCAGTACTTC. This translates into CASIPGGGSYEQYF.

This clonotype was counted between two and nine times. V gene TRBV13 combines with J gene TRBJ2-1; TRBD2 aligns across 8 bases. The germline gives CDR1 PRHDT, CDR2 FYEKMQ (reference sequence). The CDR3 is made up of 15 amino acids. Losses at the gene ends were 3 bases for V and 3 bases for J; bases not matched to a gene: 4. CDR3 residues: CASSFVSGVYNEQFF. The CDR3 DNA reads as TGTGCCAGCAGCTTTGTTAGCGGGGTCTACAATGAGCAGTTCTTC.

V usage is TRBV20-1 and J usage is TRBJ2-2, with TRBD2 as a possible D gene (7 bases). Trimming removed 0 bases from V and 0 bases from J, with 17 bases in between. Germline assignment: CDR1 DFQATT and CDR2 SNEGSKA (reference sequence). The CDR3 is 18 amino acids. For the CDR3, the DNA is TGCAGTGCTAGAGATCATCTGGGGGGGGCGGCGAACACCGGGGAGCTGTTTTTT. Translating it yields CSARDHLGGAANTGELFF.

This clonotype came up many times. The chain uses TRBV29-1 and TRBJ1-1; D is uncertain. The CDR3 has 14 amino acids. V was cut by 0 bases and J by 8 bases, with 16 bases left in between. The V gene's germline CDR1 is SQVTM and CDR2 ANQGSEA. The CDR3 DNA reads TGCAGCGTTGAAGAAGGCTCTCGGTTCTCCGAAGCTTTCTTT. The encoded protein is CSVEEGSRFSEAFF.

In this sample, this clonotype turned up a few times. The gene calls are TRBV28 and TRBJ2-5, with D tentatively TRBD1 or TRBD2 (5 bases each). Trimming left V 8 bases short and J 0 bases short, with 7 bases between. Germline CDR1 MDHEN, CDR2 SYDVKM. The CDR3 covers 12 residues. The CDR3 nucleotides read TGTGCCAGCGGGGGAAACCAAGAGACCCAGTACTTC. Its protein is CASGGNQETQYF. The full variable domain, rest sourced from reference TRBV28 and TRBJ2-5, is DVKVTQSSRYLVKRTGEKVFLECVQDMDHENMFWYRQDPGLGLRLIYFSYDVKMKEKGDIPEGYSVSREKKERFSLILESASTNQTSMYLCASGGNQETQYFGPGTRLLVL.

Ten or more counts support this clonotype. This rearrangement joins TRBV28 to TRBJ1-1, with D unclear. This CDR3 has 14 residues. Germline-derived CDR1 and CDR2 are MDHEN and SYDVKM. Trimming stripped 2 bases from V and 4 bases from J, with 11 bases between. The CDR3 DNA sequence: TGTGCCAGCAGTTTAGTTACTCCAGGCACTGAAGCTTTCTTT. Residues: CASSLVTPGTEAFF. The full variable domain, completed using reference TRBV28 and TRBJ1-1, is DVKVTQSSRYLVKRTGEKVFLECVQDMDHENMFWYRQDPGLGLRLIYFSYDVKMKEKGDIPEGYSVSREKKERFSLILESASTNQTSMYLCASSLVTPGTEAFFGQGTRLTVV.

This clonotype showed up many times. This chain joins TRBV12-3 or TRBV12-4 and TRBJ2-1; D remains ambiguous. The CDR3 runs 11 residues. Trimming left V 3 bases short and J 8 bases short, with 5 bases between. DNA for the CDR3: TGTGCCAGCAGTTTTGGGTATGAGCAGTTCTTC. Its translation: CASSFGYEQFF.

The genes are TRBV28 and TRBJ1-1; the D gene is possibly TRBD1 (6 bases). Germline V CDR1 and CDR2: MDHEN, SYDVKM. There are 13 residues in the CDR3. Trimming stripped 7 bases from V and 0 bases from J, with 9 bases between. CDR3 bases: TGTGCCAGCATGTGGACAGTGAACACTGAAGCTTTCTTT. It specifies CASMWTVNTEAFF.

This clonotype was counted only a few times. One end of the junction fails to match germline, which may point to a read error. The chain recombines TRBV7-9 with TRBJ2-7; D is unresolved. The CDR3 spans 11 residues. Germline loops: CDR1 SEHNR, CDR2 FQNEAQ (reference sequence). The CDR3 sequence: CASTGSHEQYF. Here the CDR3 DNA reads TGTGCCAGCACAGGCTCCCACGAGCAGTACTTC.

The CDR3 reads CASSQGTSWEQFF. CDR3 bases: TGTGCCAGCAGCCAAGGGACTTCTTGGGAGCAGTTCTTC. The chain combines TRBV13 with TRBJ2-1, with D possibly matching TRBD2 (6 bases). Germline V CDR1 and CDR2: PRHDT, FYEKMQ (reference sequence). The CDR3 covers 13 residues. V was pared by 5 bases and J by 10 bases, with 15 bases between.

This clonotype was recorded once. Sequence at one end of the junction differs from germline and may be a read error. The chain is built from TRBV20-1 and TRBJ2-5, with 9 bases fitting TRBD2. The CDR3 runs 16 residues. Germline V gives CDR1 DFQATT, CDR2 SNEGSKA (reference sequence). This CDR3 reads CCASSGTSSGVETQYF. The CDR3 DNA is TGCTGTGCTAGTTCCGGGACTAGCTCGGGGGTAGAGACCCAGTACTTC.

This clonotype has just a few counts. The rearrangement uses TRBV12-3 or TRBV12-4 and TRBJ2-4, with TRBD2 matching over 9 bases. The CDR3 is 13 residues long. Trimming removed 3 bases from V and 9 bases from J; junction bases left unmatched: 3. CDR3 protein: CASSLRGGGIQYF. DNA for the CDR3: TGTGCCAGCAGTTTGCGGGGGGGCGGCATTCAGTACTTC.

This clonotype was observed a few times. The chain links TRBV4-1 to TRBJ2-7; 11 nucleotides align to TRBD2. The CDR3 is 16 residues long. Per the germline V gene, CDR1 is MGHRA and CDR2 is YSYEKL. Unmatched junction bases numbered 12, after V lost 6 bases and J lost 5 bases. This CDR3 reads CASRGRVLAGDDEQYF. CDR3 nucleotide sequence: TGCGCCAGCAGGGGGAGGGTACTAGCGGGAGATGACGAGCAGTACTTC.

This clonotype was seen a few times. One end of the junction is discordant with germline, which a read error may explain. The chain is built from TRBV20-1 and TRBJ2-3, with 11 bases that match TRBD2. This CDR3 is built from 19 residues. In germline, CDR1 is DFQATT, CDR2 SNEGSKA (reference sequence). The CDR3 DNA is TGCTGTGCTAGAGATCCTGGAATAGCGGGGGGGCTCCCGGCAGATACGCAGTATTTT. Translating it yields CCARDPGIAGGLPADTQYF.

The chain joins TRBV20-1 to TRBJ2-7; no reliable D call. The germline V gene encodes CDR1 DFQATT and CDR2 SNEGSKA (reference sequence). V dropped 1 base and J dropped 6 bases, with 13 bases sitting between them. The length of the CDR3 is 13 residues. The CDR3 DNA reads as TGCAGTGCTAGAGCACGCCGAAGTTTCGAGCAGTACTTC. Encoded protein: CSARARRSFEQYF.

This clonotype was counted between two and nine times. V is TRBV2 and J is TRBJ2-3; D may be TRBD2 (5 bases). There are 16 residues in the CDR3. V was trimmed by 6 bases and J by 0 bases, leaving 16 bases between them. Germline CDR1 SNHLY, CDR2 FYNNEI. The CDR3 bases are TGTGCCAGCAGGGGGAGAACACAGATTAGCACAGATACGCAGTATTTT. Residues: CASRGRTQISTDTQYF. Together with reference TRBV2 and TRBJ2-3, the CDR3 gives the full variable domain: EPEVTQTPSHQVTQMGQEVILRCVPISNHLYFYWYRQILGQKVEFLVSFYNNEISEKSEIFDDQFSVERPDGSNFTLKIRSTKLEDSAMYFCASRGRTQISTDTQYFGPGTRLTVL.

This sequence joins TRBV7-9 and TRBJ2-7; D possibly matches TRBD1 or TRBD2 (5 bases each). V lost 5 bases to trimming and J lost 6 bases, with 11 bases between them. The CDR3 is 12 residues long. Germline values: CDR1 SEHNR, CDR2 FQNEAQ (reference sequence). CDR3 bases: TGTGCCAGCAGCCCCCATGGGGGCGAGCAGTACTTC. Encoded protein: CASSPHGGEQYF.

In this sample, this clonotype turned up many times. The gene calls are TRBV29-1 and TRBJ1-2; D ambiguous. The V and J ends lost 5 bases and 3 bases respectively, with 10 bases between them. There are 12 residues in the CDR3. Germline V gene data show CDR1 as SQVTM and CDR2 as ANQGSEA. The DNA of the CDR3 is TGCAGCGTTAGGTCTTTTGACTATGGCTACACCTTC. Translating it yields CSVRSFDYGYTF.

This chain uses TRBV27 with TRBJ2-1; 8 nucleotides match TRBD2. CDR3 length equals 15 residues. Germline loops: CDR1 MNHEY, CDR2 SMNVEV (reference sequence). V shed 5 bases and J 1 base; nucleotides not matched to a gene: 4. The CDR3 loop is CASSPAGVSYNEQFF. The DNA of the CDR3 is TGTGCCAGCAGTCCAGCGGGGGTGTCCTACAATGAGCAGTTCTTC.

The gene calls are TRBV29-1 and TRBJ2-3; D possibly corresponds to TRBD2 (5 bases). CDR1 is SQVTM, CDR2 ANQGSEA, per germline. There are 13 residues in the CDR3. Trimming cost V 7 bases and J 1 base, with 12 bases left between them. The CDR3 is CSGSGGRTDTQYF. The CDR3 DNA is TGCAGCGGGAGTGGCGGGCGCACAGATACGCAGTATTTT.

This clonotype was detected only a few times. The chain is built from TRBV10-3 and TRBJ2-1, with a tentative D call TRBD2 (5 bases). V lost 8 bases, J lost 8 bases, and 13 bases lay in between. Germline V lookup: CDR1 ENHRY, CDR2 SYGVKD. The CDR3 has 12 residues. The CDR3 sequence: CAIAPGGHEQFF. The CDR3 bases are TGTGCCATCGCCCCCGGCGGGCATGAGCAGTTCTTC.

This clonotype showed up just a few times. The chain employs TRBV6-1 and TRBJ2-1, with D tentatively TRBD1 or TRBD2 (5 bases each). The CDR3 is 13 residues long. In germline, CDR1 is MNHNS, CDR2 SASEGT. Trimming shortened V by 8 bases and J by 2 bases, and 10 bases separated the two germline ends. The CDR3 loop is CASGMGAYNEQFF. The CDR3 nucleotides are TGTGCCAGCGGAATGGGGGCCTACAATGAGCAGTTCTTC.